This passage covers 12 T cell receptor beta chains from one sample sequenced in a study of OX40 agonist ivuxolimab in advanced cancers. The data were produced by immunoSEQ multiplex PCR, yet TCRdb's version contains in-frame clones alone and is incomplete. Found here are some 49,000 clones, about 84% of them singletons; the top ten hold 3.9%. This specimen consisted of CD4+ or CD8+ T cells sorted from blood, obtained in a trial of the OX40 agonist ivuxolimab. The receptor source for this set is an adult with an advanced solid tumor such as melanoma, head and neck, liver or kidney cancer.

The chain employs TRBV4-2 and TRBJ2-1; D possibly corresponds to TRBD2 (5 bases). The CDR3 covers 17 residues. Germline loops: CDR1 LGHNA, CDR2 YNFKEQ. V lost 0 bases to trimming and J lost 1 base, with 13 bases between them. The CDR3 DNA reads as TGTGCCAGCAGCCAAGATTTAGCGCGAATTTCCTACAATGAGCAGTTCTTC. Translating gives CASSQDLARISYNEQFF.

In this sample, this clone turned up a few times. This chain joins TRBV7-9 and TRBJ1-5; no reliable D call. Trimming removed 2 bases at V and 7 bases at J, with 9 bases between. The CDR3 sequence is 13 residues long. Per germline, CDR1 SEHNR and CDR2 FQNEAQ (reference sequence). As DNA, the CDR3 is TGTGCCAGCAGCTTAACCGAAACCCAGCCCCAGCATTTT. This codes for CASSLTETQPQHF.

The chain employs TRBV6-5 and TRBJ2-7; a possible D gene is TRBD2 (7 bases). V was clipped by 6 bases and J by 2 bases, with 17 bases between them. The CDR3 runs to 15 residues. The germline V gene encodes CDR1 MNHEY and CDR2 SVGAGI. CDR3 nucleotide sequence: TGTGCCAGCAGAAGGGGGGCGGGGGAGCCCTACGAGCAGTACTTC. Translation: CASRRGAGEPYEQYF.

The chain links TRBV5-1 to TRBJ2-2, with 8 bases that match TRBD1. CDR1 is SGHRS, CDR2 YFSETQ, per germline. The CDR3 consists of 15 residues. Trimming cost V 4 bases and J 3 bases; bases outside gene matches: 5. CDR3 in DNA: TGCGCCAGCAGCATCGACAGGGGCGACACCGGGGAGCTGTTTTTT. Amino acids: CASSIDRGDTGELFF.

CDR3 bases: TGTGCCAGCACCCCGAGCGGGGGAAGAAGGGAGACCCAGTACTTC. Encoded protein: CASTPSGGRRETQYF. This chain uses TRBV6-1 with TRBJ2-5, with 8 bases identical to TRBD2. Germline values: CDR1 MNHNS, CDR2 SASEGT. Trimming removed 7 bases from V and 5 bases from J; junction bases left unmatched: 12. This CDR3 contains 15 residues.

This rearrangement joins TRBV5-1 to TRBJ1-1; D not resolved. The CDR3 loop spans 13 amino acids. The ends were cut back, 3 bases at V and 1 base at J, with 7 bases in the middle. In germline, CDR1 is SGHRS, CDR2 YFSETQ. The CDR3 sequence: CASSSTTNTEAFF. The DNA for the CDR3 is TGCGCCAGCAGCTCTACCACGAACACTGAAGCTTTCTTT. Variable domain in full (rest from reference TRBV5-1 and TRBJ1-1): KAGVTQTPRYLIKTRGQQVTLSCSPISGHRSVSWYQQTPGQGLQFLFEYFSETQRNKGNFPGRFSGRQFSNSRSEMNVSTLELGDSALYLCASSSTTNTEAFFGQGTRLTVV.

This chain connects TRBV19 to TRBJ1-2; 7 bases map to TRBD1. The CDR3 totals 14 residues. Germline CDR1 is LNHDA and CDR2 is SQIVND (reference sequence). After removal of 5 bases from V and 4 bases from J, the junction contained 7 bases not matched to a gene. CDR3 nucleotide sequence: TGTGCCAGTAGTCCGGACAGGAGCTCCTATGGCTACACCTTC. This gives the protein CASSPDRSSYGYTF.

J is TRBJ1-2 and V is TRBV30; a weak D match, TRBD1 (6 bases). The CDR3 has 13 amino acids. Trimming took 4 bases from V and 0 from J, leaving 9 bases between them. Germline V CDR1 and CDR2: GTSNPN, SVGIG (reference sequence). This CDR3 is CAWTGTTNYGYTF. CDR3 coding DNA: TGTGCCTGGACCGGGACAACTAACTATGGCTACACCTTC.

This rearrangement joins TRBV5-1 to TRBJ2-6; D is uncertain. Per germline, CDR1 SGHRS and CDR2 YFSETQ. V was cut by 4 bases and J by 0 bases, with 8 bases left in between. The CDR3 runs 15 residues. The CDR3 DNA follows: TGCGCCAGCAGCCTGCTCGCCTCTGGGGCCAACGTCCTGACTTTC. Translating it yields CASSLLASGANVLTF.

This clone has just a few counts. The rearrangement joins TRBV4-3 to TRBJ2-7; a possible D gene is TRBD2 (6 bases). This CDR3 region has 15 residues. The germline V gene encodes CDR1 LGHNA and CDR2 YSLEER. V was clipped by 0 bases and J by 4 bases, with 13 bases between them. This CDR3 is CASSQEGGVVYEQYF. The CDR3 DNA reads as TGCGCCAGCAGCCAAGAGGGGGGAGTGGTGTACGAGCAGTACTTC.

The rearrangement uses TRBV5-1 and TRBJ2-7, with 7 bases identical to TRBD2. This CDR3 contains 15 residues. Germline V CDR1 and CDR2: SGHRS, YFSETQ. Trimming took 4 bases from V and 2 from J; bases not matched to a gene: 9. CDR3 in DNA: TGCGCCAGCAGCCTGAGCGGGACGGGAACCTACGAGCAGTACTTC. It is translated as CASSLSGTGTYEQYF.

The chain is built from TRBV2 and TRBJ1-2, with D uncertain. In germline, CDR1 is SNHLY, CDR2 FYNNEI. V shed 7 bases and J shed 4 bases, with 16 bases lying between them. The CDR3 covers 14 residues. The CDR3 coding sequence is TGTGCCAGCATCTTAATACCCGCGGGCTATGGCTACACCTTC. Translated, it gives CASILIPAGYGYTF.